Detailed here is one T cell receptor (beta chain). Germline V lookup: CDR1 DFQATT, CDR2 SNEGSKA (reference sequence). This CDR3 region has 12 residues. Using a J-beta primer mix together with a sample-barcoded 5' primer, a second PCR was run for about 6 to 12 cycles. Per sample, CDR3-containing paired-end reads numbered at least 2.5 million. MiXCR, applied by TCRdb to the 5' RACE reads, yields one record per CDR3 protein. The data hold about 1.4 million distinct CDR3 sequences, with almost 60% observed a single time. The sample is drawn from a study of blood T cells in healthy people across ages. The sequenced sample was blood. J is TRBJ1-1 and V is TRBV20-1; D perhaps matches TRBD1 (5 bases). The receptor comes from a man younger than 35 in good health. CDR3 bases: TGCAGGGCAATAGGGGCGAACACTGAAGCTTTCTTT. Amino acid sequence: CRAIGANTEAFF.